The 15 T cell receptor beta chains in this list originate from one sample, sequenced in a study of blood T cell repertoires in COVID-19. Repertoires were generated with immunoSEQ multiplex PCR, while TCRdb's copy carries only in-frame clones and drops some. Altogether 120,000 to 150,000 clones are present, approximately 86% being singletons, with the ten largest covering 1.5%. Sequencing input: peripheral blood. The receptors were sampled from a woman in her fifties or sixties with acute or convalescent COVID-19.

The chain employs TRBV24-1 and TRBJ1-1; 8 bases fit TRBD1. The CDR3 is made up of 18 amino acids. Germline V lookup: CDR1 KGHDR, CDR2 SFDVKD. The V and J ends lost 0 bases and 2 bases, in that order; junction bases with no gene match: 10. The CDR3 sequence is CATSDLGRQGASNTEAFF. CDR3 bases: TGTGCCACCAGTGATTTGGGCCGCCAGGGGGCGAGTAACACTGAAGCTTTCTTT.

This chain joins TRBV7-2 and TRBJ2-5; 10 nucleotides align to TRBD2. The CDR3 is made up of 19 amino acids. CDR1 is SGHTA and CDR2 is FQGNSA in the germline V gene. V gave up 1 base and J gave up 4 bases; unmatched junction bases: 15. In nucleotides, the CDR3 is TGTGCCAGCAGCTTAGTCGGGATAGCGGGGGGCCCAATCCCAGAGACCCAGTACTTC. This gives the protein CASSLVGIAGGPIPETQYF.

This rearrangement joins TRBV29-1 to TRBJ1-1; TRBD1 might be the D (6 bases). CDR3 length: 13 residues. Per germline, CDR1 SQVTM and CDR2 ANQGSEA. V dropped 7 bases and J dropped 0 bases, with 12 bases sitting between them. The CDR3 DNA follows: TGCAGCGCCCCTGGACAGATGAACACTGAAGCTTTCTTT. This gives the protein CSAPGQMNTEAFF.

This clone was recorded a few times. J is TRBJ2-2 and V is TRBV5-8; TRBD1 aligns across 10 bases. The CDR3 contains 18 residues. V was pared by 0 bases and J by 7 bases, with 12 bases of the junction left unmatched. Germline-derived CDR1 and CDR2 are SGHTS and YDEGEE. In DNA, the CDR3 is TGTGCCAGCAGCTTGGTTGGATCCGACAGGGGGCCGGGCGGGGAGCTGTTTTTT. It yields the protein CASSLVGSDRGPGGELFF.

The genes are TRBV5-1 and TRBJ1-1, with unresolved D. The CDR3 is 14 residues long. The V gene's germline CDR1 is SGHRS and CDR2 YFSETQ. Trimming took 5 bases from V and 0 from J, leaving 11 bases between them. The CDR3 loop reads CASREERLNTEAFF. The CDR3 nucleotides read TGCGCCAGCAGAGAGGAGAGATTGAACACTGAAGCTTTCTTT. Using reference TRBV5-1 and TRBJ1-1 for the parts outside the CDR3, the full variable domain is KAGVTQTPRYLIKTRGQQVTLSCSPISGHRSVSWYQQTPGQGLQFLFEYFSETQRNKGNFPGRFSGRQFSNSRSEMNVSTLELGDSALYLCASREERLNTEAFFGQGTRLTVV.

V usage is TRBV2 and J usage is TRBJ2-2; D is perhaps TRBD2 (6 bases). The CDR3 runs to 13 residues. CDR1 is SNHLY and CDR2 is FYNNEI in the germline V gene. Trimming pared 3 bases from V and 6 bases from J, leaving 8 bases between. The CDR3 sequence is CASSEDYAGELFF. CDR3 sequence (DNA): TGTGCCAGCAGTGAGGACTATGCCGGGGAGCTGTTTTTT.

The chain combines TRBV15 with TRBJ1-3, with 8 bases matching TRBD1. The CDR3 sequence is 15 residues long. CDR1 LNHNV and CDR2 YYDKDF come from the germline V gene (reference sequence). J was trimmed by 4 bases and V by 1 base; bases with no gene match: 3. For the CDR3, the DNA is TGTGCCACCAGCAGAGTCCGGACAGGGGGAAACACCATATATTTT. It translates to CATSRVRTGGNTIYF.

The rearrangement links TRBV5-6 to TRBJ1-6; D perhaps matches TRBD1 (5 bases). The CDR3 consists of 16 residues. Germline loops: CDR1 SGHDT, CDR2 YYEEEE. The V and J ends lost 0 bases and 7 bases respectively, with 14 bases between them. The CDR3 nucleotides read TGTGCCAGCAGCTTGGATCAGGCAGGGAAGAATTCACCCCTCCACTTT. Translating gives CASSLDQAGKNSPLHF.

As regards this clone: The sample carries other DNA sequences with the same CDR3. This chain joins TRBV19 and TRBJ2-1, with no clear D. V lost 3 bases to trimming and J lost 5 bases, with 8 bases between them. This CDR3 has 13 residues. The V gene's germline CDR1 is LNHDA and CDR2 SQIVND (reference sequence). The CDR3 sequence: CASSISQNNEQFF. DNA for the CDR3: TGTGCCAGTAGTATCTCACAGAACAATGAGCAGTTCTTC.

The chain employs TRBV5-4 and TRBJ2-2; tentative D call: TRBD1 (5 bases). The germline V gene has CDR1 SGHNT and CDR2 YYREEE (reference sequence). The CDR3 is made up of 16 amino acids. The V and J ends lost 3 bases and 1 base respectively, with 13 bases between them. DNA of the CDR3: TGTGCCAGCAGCTGGGGCCGGGTACAGAACACCGGGGAGCTGTTTTTT. Its protein product is CASSWGRVQNTGELFF. Based on the CDR3 plus reference TRBV5-4 and TRBJ2-2, the full variable domain is ETGVTQSPTHLIKTRGQQVTLRCSSQSGHNTVSWYQQALGQGPQFIFQYYREEENGRGNFPPRFSGLQFPNYSSELNVNALELDDSALYLCASSWGRVQNTGELFFGEGSRLTVL.

A note on this clone: At one end the junction does not follow the germline gene, possibly because of a read error. The genes are TRBV2 and TRBJ1-6; D is undetermined. Germline CDR1 reads SNHLY; CDR2 reads FYNNEI. The CDR3 extends over 14 amino acids. CDR3 in DNA: TGTGCCAGCATTGAAAGCTCGTATAATTCACCCCTCCACTTT. Encoded protein: CASIESSYNSPLHF.

This chain connects TRBV5-1 to TRBJ1-2; D might be TRBD1 (5 bases). The CDR3 is 15 residues long. The V end was cut by 0 bases, the J end by 8 bases, with 17 bases between. Germline V gives CDR1 SGHRS, CDR2 YFSETQ. In DNA, the CDR3 is TGCGCCAGCAGCTTGGACGCCGCTCAGGGTGGAGGCTACACCTTC. It yields the protein CASSLDAAQGGGYTF.

The V call is TRBV4-2, the J call TRBJ2-1; TRBD2 matches at 9 bases. Germline V gene sequence: CDR1 LGHNA, CDR2 YNFKEQ. This CDR3 is 15 amino acids long. V lost 0 bases to trimming and J lost 3 bases; unmatched junction nucleotides: 0. The CDR3 sequence: CASSQERGGYNEQFF. CDR3 sequence (DNA): TGTGCCAGCAGCCAAGAGCGGGGGGGCTACAATGAGCAGTTCTTC.

Notes on this clone: The sample holds other DNA sequences that translate to the same CDR3. The rearrangement links TRBV19 to TRBJ1-5; the match to TRBD1 covers 9 bases. V lost 5 bases to trimming and J lost 1 base; unmatched junction nucleotides: 3. This CDR3 spans 15 amino acids. CDR1 LNHDA and CDR2 SQIVND come from the germline V gene (reference sequence). CDR3 nucleotide sequence: TGTGCCAGTAGTCCACAGGGGGCGAGCAATCAGCCCCAGCATTTT. It yields the protein CASSPQGASNQPQHF.

The chain employs TRBV30 and TRBJ1-1; TRBD1 is a possible D gene (5 bases). This CDR3 is built from 11 residues. V was pared by 7 bases and J by 5 bases, with 11 bases between. Looked up from germline, CDR1 is GTSNPN and CDR2 is SVGIG (reference sequence). The CDR3 sequence: CAYSGGTEAFF. The CDR3 bases are TGTGCCTACTCCGGGGGGACTGAAGCTTTCTTT.